The present entry profiles one T cell receptor (beta chain) with its context. Germline CDR1 is SNHLY and CDR2 is FYNNEI. The ends were cut back, 3 bases at V and 4 bases at J, with 10 bases in the middle. The CDR3 length is 14 residues. Sequencing was performed with immunoSEQ multiplex PCR; in TCRdb, only in-frame clones are kept and a portion is missing. The table records about 190,000 clones, about 82% of them present only once. These data are taken from a study of blood T cell repertoires in COVID-19. Study at large: The United States, Italy and Spain were the sources of the acute and convalescent COVID-19 samples. Sources were T cells, B-cell-depleted T cells, or PBMCs; the material itself was cDNA or gDNA.

This clonotype was sampled from a woman aged 25-40 years with acute or convalescent COVID-19. The chain recombines TRBV2 with TRBJ1-5; D uncertain. The specimen sequenced was peripheral blood. CDR3 protein: CASSDVGLNQPQHF. Written as DNA, the CDR3 is TGTGCCAGCAGTGACGTTGGGCTGAATCAGCCCCAGCATTTT.